A single sample is the source of the 19 T cell receptor beta chains below, sequenced in a study of blood T cells in healthy people across ages. The authors ran a second PCR of about 7 to 11 cycles using a sample-barcoded 5' primer and a J-beta primer mix. From the 5' RACE reads, TCRdb called clonotypes with MiXCR, one entry per CDR3 protein. The table records about 760,000 distinct CDR3 sequences, 25% of them present only once. These data also featured in a second study, about T cells of mothers and their children.

Sequenced material: blood. The receptor set was obtained from a boy between 10 and 17 years old in good health.

The chain couples TRBV28 to TRBJ2-5; the D gene could be TRBD1 or TRBD2 (6 bases each). The DNA matches TRBJ2-1 better at its end, which makes the J call doubtful. The germline V gene has CDR1 MDHEN and CDR2 SYDVKM. CDR3 length equals 14 residues. Here the CDR3 reads CASSPSGAWGEQFF. Written as DNA, the CDR3 is TGTGCCAGCAGTCCATCGGGGGCCTGGGGTGAGCAGTTCTTC.

The chain combines TRBV12-3 or TRBV12-4 with TRBJ2-1; 9 bases fit TRBD2. CDR3 size: 15 residues. J gave up 6 bases and V 5 bases, and 8 bases lay outside the gene matches. As DNA, the CDR3 is TGTGCCAGCAGTCTCTGGCGGGAGGGCCCCAATGAGCAGTTCTTC. This gives the protein CASSLWREGPNEQFF.

The chain employs TRBV5-5 and TRBJ1-2, with D maybe TRBD1 (5 bases). CDR3 length: 15 amino acids. From germline, CDR1 is SGHKS and CDR2 YYEKEE (reference sequence). V gave up 4 bases and J gave up 4 bases, with 17 bases separating them. CDR3 protein: CASSGDGSISYGYTF. CDR3 bases: TGTGCCAGCAGCGGGGACGGAAGTATCTCCTATGGCTACACCTTC. Looking up the rest from reference TRBV5-5 and TRBJ1-2 gives the full variable domain: DAGVTQSPTHLIKTRGQQVTLRCSPISGHKSVSWYQQVLGQGPQFIFQYYEKEERGRGNFPDRFSARQFPNYSSELNVNALLLGDSALYLCASSGDGSISYGYTFGSGTRLTVV.

This clonotype has more than one count but fewer than ten. The V gene is TRBV11-2, the J gene TRBJ2-7; 13 bases line up with TRBD2. Germline V CDR1 and CDR2: SGHAT, FQNNGV. The length of the CDR3 is 15 residues. V lost 0 bases to trimming and J lost 7 bases; unmatched junction nucleotides: 3. CDR3 region: CASSLDTSGRGEQYF. CDR3 DNA sequence: TGTGCCAGCAGCTTAGACACTAGCGGGAGGGGGGAGCAGTACTTC.

This clonotype has a handful of counts. The chain has TRBV24-1 and TRBJ2-3; TRBD2 matches 8 bases. This CDR3 is 14 amino acids long. Germline V gives CDR1 KGHDR, CDR2 SFDVKD. The V and J ends lost 8 bases and 3 bases, in that order; junction bases with no gene match: 6. The CDR3 sequence: CATTHSGTTDTQYF. The CDR3 region has the DNA TGTGCCACCACTCATAGCGGGACGACAGATACGCAGTATTTT.

The chain links TRBV7-9 to TRBJ2-1; no definite D call. The closer fit of TRBJ2-7 to the DNA end suggests the J call may be wrong. Germline V CDR1 and CDR2: SEHNR, FQNEAQ (reference sequence). This CDR3 comprises 14 residues. CDR3 DNA: TGTGCCAGCAGCTTACCTGGTCAGGCAGCCGAGCAGTACTTC. Translation gives CASSLPGQAAEQYF.

In its sample, this clonotype was seen a few times. This chain joins TRBV27 and TRBJ1-1; D unresolved. Germline V CDR1 and CDR2: MNHEY, SMNVEV (reference sequence). The CDR3 totals 15 residues. V was clipped by 8 bases and J by 0 bases, with 16 bases between them. The CDR3 spells CASRGRRAVNTEAFF. The CDR3, as DNA: TGTGCCAGCCGAGGCAGGCGAGCGGTGAACACTGAAGCTTTCTTT.

This clonotype occurred a few times. The chain has TRBV7-9 and TRBJ2-7, with TRBD1 matching over 11 bases. In germline, CDR1 is SEHNR, CDR2 FQNEAQ (reference sequence). The V segment lost 4 bases and the J segment 5 bases; nucleotides outside the gene matches: 4. The CDR3 length is 14 residues. CDR3 bases: TGTGCCAGCAGCTGGACAGGGGGCTACGACGAGCAGTACTTC. Its translation is CASSWTGGYDEQYF.

In this sample, this clonotype turned up a few times. The rearrangement links TRBV7-2 to TRBJ1-2, with D possibly matching TRBD1 (5 bases). The CDR3 loop spans 14 amino acids. V lost 4 bases, J lost 2 bases, and 11 bases lay in between. Germline loops: CDR1 SGHTA, CDR2 FQGNSA. CDR3 in amino acids: CASSSATANYGYTF. The CDR3 DNA follows: TGTGCCAGCAGCTCAGCGACAGCAAACTATGGCTACACCTTC.

The sample holds a few counts of this clonotype. This chain joins TRBV7-2 and TRBJ2-1; a weak D match, TRBD1 (6 bases). The CDR3 contains 15 residues. Germline V gene data show CDR1 as SGHTA and CDR2 as FQGNSA. Trimming left V 5 bases short and J 2 bases short, with 13 bases between. DNA for the CDR3: TGTGCCAGCAGCCGTACAGGGAACCCCTACAATGAGCAGTTCTTC. It specifies CASSRTGNPYNEQFF.

V is TRBV7-9 and J is TRBJ2-1, with D unresolved. The CDR3 is 16 amino acids. Trimming stripped 1 base from V and 0 bases from J, with 10 bases between. Germline V CDR1 and CDR2: SEHNR, FQNEAQ (reference sequence). CDR3 loop: CASSLDQVDSYNEQFF. CDR3 nucleotide sequence: TGTGCCAGCAGCTTAGATCAGGTCGACTCCTACAATGAGCAGTTCTTC.

This clonotype was counted between two and nine times. The chain couples TRBV27 to TRBJ1-4, with D possibly matching TRBD1 (5 bases). V lost 6 bases and J lost 8, with 19 bases in between. Germline-derived CDR1 and CDR2 are MNHEY and SMNVEV (reference sequence). The CDR3 totals 15 residues. Here the CDR3 DNA reads TGTGCCAGCAGCTTGGGGGGGAAACGAAGAGAAAAACTGTTTTTT. Residues: CASSLGGKRREKLFF. Looking up the rest from reference TRBV27 and TRBJ1-4 gives the full variable domain: EAQVTQNPRYLITVTGKKLTVTCSQNMNHEYMSWYRQDPGLGLRQIYYSMNVEVTDKGDVPEGYKVSRKEKRNFPLILESPSPNQTSLYFCASSLGGKRREKLFFGSGTQLSVL.

This clonotype was counted only a few times. V and J are TRBV29-1 and TRBJ2-1; D is undetermined. This CDR3 comprises 11 residues. The germline gives CDR1 SQVTM, CDR2 ANQGSEA. V dropped 4 bases and J dropped 5 bases, with 6 bases sitting between them. For the CDR3, the DNA is TGCAGCGTTGGCCAGAACAATGAGCAGTTCTTC. Amino acids: CSVGQNNEQFF.

The chain is built from TRBV10-3 and TRBJ2-7, with a possible D match to TRBD2 (5 bases). V lost 5 bases and J lost 0, with 17 bases in between. This CDR3 comprises 16 residues. Germline CDR1 and CDR2: ENHRY and SYGVKD. As DNA, the CDR3 is TGTGCCATCAGTCCATCTGGAGCGGCCACCTCCTACGAGCAGTACTTC. Translation: CAISPSGAATSYEQYF.

CDR3 sequence: CSVEEPKDRAEYEQYF. CDR3 DNA sequence: TGCAGCGTTGAGGAGCCAAAGGACAGGGCTGAATACGAGCAGTACTTC. The chain joins TRBV29-1 to TRBJ2-7, with 8 bases matching TRBD1. This CDR3 is 16 amino acids long. Unmatched junction bases numbered 14, after V lost 3 bases and J lost 4 bases. Per the germline V gene, CDR1 is SQVTM and CDR2 is ANQGSEA.

The rearrangement links TRBV10-3 to TRBJ2-3; maybe TRBD2 (5 bases). Between the trimmed V and J ends, which lost 0 bases and 0 bases, there was a span of 10 bases. The CDR3 runs to 16 residues. CDR1 ENHRY and CDR2 SYGVKD come from the germline V gene. CDR3 sequence (DNA): TGTGCCATCAGTGAGTCTGCGGGCGAAAGCACAGATACGCAGTATTTT. It codes for CAISESAGESTDTQYF.

Points on this clonotype: The germline gene is not matched at one end of the junction; a read error may be the cause. The V gene is TRBV7-2, the J gene TRBJ1-6, with a tentative D call TRBD1 (5 bases). Germline V gives CDR1 SGHTA, CDR2 FQGNSA. The CDR3 consists of 15 residues. This CDR3 reads CASNLSVGDGTPLHF. For the CDR3, the DNA is TGTGCCAGCAACTTATCGGTGGGGGACGGGACACCCCTCCACTTT.

This clonotype was seen more than once but under ten times. This chain links TRBV7-9 with TRBJ2-7, with no clear D. The germline V gene has CDR1 SEHNR and CDR2 FQNEAQ (reference sequence). This CDR3 spans 17 amino acids. Trimming removed 5 bases at V and 6 bases at J, with 26 bases between. CDR3 coding DNA: TGTGCCAGCAGCCCTTCCCTCATACCAGGTTATCGAGGCGAGCAGTACTTC. Translated, it gives CASSPSLIPGYRGEQYF. Complete variable domain (other parts from reference TRBV7-9 and TRBJ2-7): DTGVSQNPRHKITKRGQNVTFRCDPISEHNRLYWYRQTLGQGPEFLTYFQNEAQLEKSRLLSDRFSAERPKGSFSTLEIQRTEQGDSAMYLCASSPSLIPGYRGEQYFGPGTRLTVT.

This rearrangement joins TRBV7-2 to TRBJ2-5; D not resolved. V dropped 7 bases and J dropped 5 bases, with 8 bases sitting between them. The CDR3 consists of 11 residues. Germline V gene sequence: CDR1 SGHTA, CDR2 FQGNSA. CDR3 loop: CASNEAETQYF. The CDR3 coding sequence is TGTGCCAGCAATGAGGCGGAGACCCAGTACTTC.